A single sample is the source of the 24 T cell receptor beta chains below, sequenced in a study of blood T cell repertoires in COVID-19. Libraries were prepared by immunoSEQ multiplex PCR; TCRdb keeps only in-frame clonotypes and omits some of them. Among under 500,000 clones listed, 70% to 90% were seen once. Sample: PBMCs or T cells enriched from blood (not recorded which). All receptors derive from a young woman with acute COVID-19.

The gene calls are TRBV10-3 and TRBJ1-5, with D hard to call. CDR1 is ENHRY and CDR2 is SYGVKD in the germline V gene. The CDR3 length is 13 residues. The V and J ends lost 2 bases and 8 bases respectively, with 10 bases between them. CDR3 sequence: CAISERESKPQHF. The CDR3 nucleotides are TGTGCCATCAGTGAGCGAGAGAGCAAGCCCCAGCATTTT.

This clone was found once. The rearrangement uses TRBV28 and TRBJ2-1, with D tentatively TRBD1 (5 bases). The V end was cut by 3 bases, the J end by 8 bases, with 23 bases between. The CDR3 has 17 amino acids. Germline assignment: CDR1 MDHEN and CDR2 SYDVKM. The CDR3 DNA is TGTGCCAGCAGTTTCCTTTACGCAGGGATGGACAAGGATGAGCAGTTCTTC. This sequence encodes CASSFLYAGMDKDEQFF.

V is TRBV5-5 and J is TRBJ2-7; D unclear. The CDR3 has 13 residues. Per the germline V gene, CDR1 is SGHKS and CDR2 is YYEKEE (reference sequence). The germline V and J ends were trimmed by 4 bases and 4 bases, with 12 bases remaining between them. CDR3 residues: CASSLVSEYEQYF. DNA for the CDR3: TGTGCCAGCAGCCTGGTTTCGGAGTACGAGCAGTACTTC.

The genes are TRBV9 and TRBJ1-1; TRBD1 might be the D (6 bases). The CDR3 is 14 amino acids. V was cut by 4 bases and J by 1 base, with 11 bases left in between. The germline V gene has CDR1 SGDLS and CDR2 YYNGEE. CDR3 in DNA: TGTGCCAGCAGCTCTCGGACAGAGAACACTGAAGCTTTCTTT. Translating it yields CASSSRTENTEAFF.

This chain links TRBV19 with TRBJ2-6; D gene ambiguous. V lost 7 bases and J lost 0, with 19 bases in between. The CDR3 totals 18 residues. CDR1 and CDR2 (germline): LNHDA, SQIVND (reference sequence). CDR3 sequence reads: CASTSYSDYNSGANVLTF. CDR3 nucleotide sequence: TGTGCCAGTACCTCTTACAGTGATTACAACTCTGGGGCCAACGTCCTGACTTTC.

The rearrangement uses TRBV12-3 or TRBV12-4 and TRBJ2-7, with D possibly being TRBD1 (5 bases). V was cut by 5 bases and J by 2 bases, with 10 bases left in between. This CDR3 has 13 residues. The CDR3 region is CASSPDSPYEQYF. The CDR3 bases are TGTGCCAGCAGTCCCGACAGTCCCTACGAGCAGTACTTC.

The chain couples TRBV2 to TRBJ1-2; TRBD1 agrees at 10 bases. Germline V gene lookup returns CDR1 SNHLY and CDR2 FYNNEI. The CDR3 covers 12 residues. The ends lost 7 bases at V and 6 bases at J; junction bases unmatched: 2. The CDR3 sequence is CASKGTGDGYTF. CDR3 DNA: TGTGCCAGCAAGGGGACAGGGGATGGCTACACCTTC.

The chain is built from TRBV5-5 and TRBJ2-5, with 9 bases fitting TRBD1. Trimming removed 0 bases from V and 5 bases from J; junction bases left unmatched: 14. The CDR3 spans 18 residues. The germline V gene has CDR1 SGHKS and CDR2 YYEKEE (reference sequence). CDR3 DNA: TGTGCCAGCAGCTTGGCCCGGATTGACAGGGGGAATAAGGAGACCCAGTACTTC. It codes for CASSLARIDRGNKETQYF. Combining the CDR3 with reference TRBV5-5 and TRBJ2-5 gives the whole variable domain DAGVTQSPTHLIKTRGQQVTLRCSPISGHKSVSWYQQVLGQGPQFIFQYYEKEERGRGNFPDRFSARQFPNYSSELNVNALLLGDSALYLCASSLARIDRGNKETQYFGPGTRLLVL.

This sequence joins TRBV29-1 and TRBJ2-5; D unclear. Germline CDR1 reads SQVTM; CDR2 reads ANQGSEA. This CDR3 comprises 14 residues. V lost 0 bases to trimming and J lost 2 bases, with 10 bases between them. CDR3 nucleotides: TGCAGCGTTGAAGAAGAGAGGTTTCAAGAGACCCAGTACTTC. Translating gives CSVEEERFQETQYF. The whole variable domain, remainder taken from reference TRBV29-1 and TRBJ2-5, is SAVISQKPSRDICQRGTSLTIQCQVDSQVTMMFWYRQQPGQSLTLIATANQGSEATYESGFVIDKFPISRPNLTFSTLTVSNMSPEDSSIYLCSVEEERFQETQYFGPGTRLLVL.

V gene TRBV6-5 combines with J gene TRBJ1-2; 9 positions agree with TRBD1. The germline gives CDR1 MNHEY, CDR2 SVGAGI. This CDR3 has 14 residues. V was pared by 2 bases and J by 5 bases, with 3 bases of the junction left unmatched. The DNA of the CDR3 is TGTGCCAGCAGTTACGCCGGGACAGGGTATGGCTACACCTTC. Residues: CASSYAGTGYGYTF.

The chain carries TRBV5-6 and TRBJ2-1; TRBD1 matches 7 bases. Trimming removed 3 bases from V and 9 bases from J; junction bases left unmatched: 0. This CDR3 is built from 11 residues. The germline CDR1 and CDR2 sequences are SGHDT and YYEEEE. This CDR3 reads CASSSGGEQFF. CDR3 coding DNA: TGTGCCAGCAGCTCAGGGGGTGAGCAGTTCTTC.

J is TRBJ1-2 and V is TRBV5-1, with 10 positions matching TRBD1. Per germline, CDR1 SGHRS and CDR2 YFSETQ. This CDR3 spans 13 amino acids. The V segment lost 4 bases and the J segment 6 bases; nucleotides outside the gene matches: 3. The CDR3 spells CASSTGQGDGYTF. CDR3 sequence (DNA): TGCGCCAGCAGCACCGGACAGGGGGATGGCTACACCTTC.

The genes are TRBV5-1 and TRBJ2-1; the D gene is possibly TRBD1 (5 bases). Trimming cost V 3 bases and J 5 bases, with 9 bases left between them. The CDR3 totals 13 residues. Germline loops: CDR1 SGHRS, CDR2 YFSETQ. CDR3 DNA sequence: TGCGCCAGCAGCTACTCCAGGGACAATGAGCAGTTCTTC. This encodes CASSYSRDNEQFF.

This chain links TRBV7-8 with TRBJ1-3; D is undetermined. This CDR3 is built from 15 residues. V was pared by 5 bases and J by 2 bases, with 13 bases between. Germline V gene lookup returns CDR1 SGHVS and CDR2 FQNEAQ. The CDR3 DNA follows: TGTGCCAGCAGCGCAGACGGGAGGGCTGGAAACACCATATATTTT. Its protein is CASSADGRAGNTIYF.

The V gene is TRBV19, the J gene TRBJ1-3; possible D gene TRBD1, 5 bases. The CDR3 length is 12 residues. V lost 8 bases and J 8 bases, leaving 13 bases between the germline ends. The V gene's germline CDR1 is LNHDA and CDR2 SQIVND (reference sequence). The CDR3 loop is CASGDLKHTIYF. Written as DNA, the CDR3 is TGTGCCAGTGGGGACTTAAAGCACACCATATATTTT.

The CDR3 is CASMLGRGNTEAFF. The CDR3, as DNA: TGTGCCTCAATGCTAGGACGGGGGAACACTGAAGCTTTCTTT. The rearrangement joins TRBV24-1 to TRBJ1-1; unclear D gene. Germline-derived CDR1 and CDR2 are KGHDR and SFDVKD. The CDR3 covers 14 residues. Trimming removed 12 bases at V and 1 base at J, with 17 bases between.

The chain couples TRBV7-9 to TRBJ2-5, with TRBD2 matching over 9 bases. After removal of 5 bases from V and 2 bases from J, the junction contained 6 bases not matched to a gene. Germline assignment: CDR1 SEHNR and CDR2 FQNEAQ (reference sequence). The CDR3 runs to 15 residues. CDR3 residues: CASSPTSGPQETQYF. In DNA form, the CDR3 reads TGTGCCAGCAGCCCAACTAGCGGGCCTCAAGAGACCCAGTACTTC. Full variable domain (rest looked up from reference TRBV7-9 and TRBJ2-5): DTGVSQNPRHKITKRGQNVTFRCDPISEHNRLYWYRQTLGQGPEFLTYFQNEAQLEKSRLLSDRFSAERPKGSFSTLEIQRTEQGDSAMYLCASSPTSGPQETQYFGPGTRLLVL.

Here the CDR3 DNA reads TGTGCCAGCAGTTATTTGAGCTCCTATAATTCACCCCTCCACTTT. It yields the protein CASSYLSSYNSPLHF. The gene calls are TRBV6-6 and TRBJ1-6; D not resolved. The CDR3 spans 15 residues. V lost 3 bases and J lost 0, with 6 bases in between. Per germline, CDR1 MNHNY and CDR2 SVGAGI (reference sequence).

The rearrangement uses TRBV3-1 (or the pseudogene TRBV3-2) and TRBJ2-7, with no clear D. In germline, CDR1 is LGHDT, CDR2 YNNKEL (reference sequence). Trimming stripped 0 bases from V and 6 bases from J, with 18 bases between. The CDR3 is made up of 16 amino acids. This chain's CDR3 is CASSQENLGRWAEQYF. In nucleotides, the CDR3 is TGTGCCAGCAGCCAAGAAAACTTAGGCAGATGGGCCGAGCAGTACTTC.

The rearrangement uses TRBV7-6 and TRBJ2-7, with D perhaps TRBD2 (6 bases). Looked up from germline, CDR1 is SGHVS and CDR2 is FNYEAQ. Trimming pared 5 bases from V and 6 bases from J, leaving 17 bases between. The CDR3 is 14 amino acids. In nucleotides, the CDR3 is TGTGCCAGCAGCCCCAGGAGGGTTGGTCCCGAGCAGTACTTC. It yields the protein CASSPRRVGPEQYF.

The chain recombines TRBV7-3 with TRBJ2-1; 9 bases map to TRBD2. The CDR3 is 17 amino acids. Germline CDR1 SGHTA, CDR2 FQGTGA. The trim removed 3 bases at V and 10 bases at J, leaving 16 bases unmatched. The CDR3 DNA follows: TGTGCCAGCAGCTTCGAAGGTCGTGGGACTAGCAGACCCGAGCAGTTCTTC. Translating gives CASSFEGRGTSRPEQFF.

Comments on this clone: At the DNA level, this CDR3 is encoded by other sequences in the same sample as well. The CDR3 sequence is CASSLAGGLTDTQYF. The CDR3 coding sequence is TGTGCCAGCAGCTTAGCAGGGGGTCTTACAGATACGCAGTATTTT. The chain has TRBV11-2 and TRBJ2-3, with 7 bases fitting TRBD1. The CDR3 is 15 amino acids. After removal of 1 base from V and 3 bases from J, the junction contained 4 bases not matched to a gene. The germline gives CDR1 SGHAT, CDR2 FQNNGV.

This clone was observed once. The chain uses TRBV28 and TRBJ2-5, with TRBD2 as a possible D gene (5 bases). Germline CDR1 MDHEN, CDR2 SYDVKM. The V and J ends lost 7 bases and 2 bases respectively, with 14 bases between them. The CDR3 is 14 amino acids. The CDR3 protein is CASTPPGLQETQYF. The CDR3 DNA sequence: TGTGCCAGCACCCCCCCGGGGTTGCAAGAGACCCAGTACTTC.

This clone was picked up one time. The CDR3 spells CASKLGGQETQYF. In nucleotides, the CDR3 is TGTGCCAGTAAACTAGGTGGCCAAGAGACCCAGTACTTC. The chain combines TRBV19 with TRBJ2-5, with a weak D call TRBD2 (5 bases). There are 13 residues in the CDR3. Trimming left V 7 bases short and J 1 base short, with 10 bases between. Germline CDR1 is LNHDA and CDR2 is SQIVND (reference sequence).